This passage covers 8 T cell receptor delta chains from one sample sequenced in a study of γδ T cells in repeated Plasmodium falciparum infection. TCRdb re-called clones from the multiplex PCR reads via CATT. This table has around 50,000 delta-chain clones, about 1.6% appearing once. Bulk repertoires came from Vgamma9/Vdelta2+ or Vdelta2-negative gammadelta T cells flow-sorted from PBMC. The source material was gamma-delta T cells from blood. Receptors originate from a pool of human donors (malaria-infected and uninfected, not separated).

Comment on this clone: TCRdb's protein for this DNA is that of a much larger clone and differs from the translation at residue 8, likely a read error; the protein shown is the DNA translation. The V call is TRDV1, the J call TRDJ1, with D possibly being TRDD2 (5 bases). TCRdb is silent on the J gene; assignment here came from matching the DNA to germline. The CDR3 extends over 16 amino acids. Trimming pared 3 bases from V and 0 bases from J, leaving 14 bases between. Germline V gene lookup returns CDR1 TSWWSYY and CDR2 QGS. The CDR3 here is CALGDPGVLYTDKLIF. CDR3 in DNA: TGTGCTCTTGGGGATCCCGGCGTCCTATACACCGATAAACTCATCTTT.

Points on this clone: A far larger clone lies a single base away; this is likely a read error. This CDR3 is also generated by other DNA sequences in the sample. This sequence joins TRDV1 and TRDJ1; tentatively, D is TRDD1 (5 bases). The J gene, missing from TCRdb, was assigned here through DNA to germline matching. CDR1 is TSWWSYY and CDR2 is QGS in the germline V gene. V was shortened by 2 bases and J by 1 base, with 14 bases between the two germline ends. The CDR3 contains 16 residues. The CDR3 is CALGEEEISLTDKLIF. The CDR3 DNA sequence: TGTGCTCTTGGGGAAGAAGAAATCTCTCTCACCGATAAACTCATCTTT.

This clone came up a few times. Given a far larger clone just one base away, this is likely a sequencing read error. This CDR3 is also generated by other DNA sequences in the sample. The V gene is TRDV1, the J gene TRDJ1; D is unresolved. The J gene was not available in TCRdb and was assigned here by matching the DNA to germline segments. CDR3 size: 15 residues. CDR1 and CDR2 (germline): TSWWSYY, QGS. Deletions cut 2 bases from V and 1 base from J, with 11 bases between. The DNA for the CDR3 is TGTGCTCTTGGGGAAGCAGGGGTTAGCACCGATAAACTCATCTTT. It specifies CALGEAGVSTDKLIF.

Notes on this clone: A far larger clone is a single base away, which makes a read error likely. The same CDR3 is also encoded by other DNA sequences in this sample. This rearrangement joins TRDV2 to TRDJ1; 12 nucleotides line up with TRDD3. Here the J gene came from matching the DNA to germline, since TCRdb omits it. The CDR3 runs to 25 residues. Germline V gives CDR1 GEAIGNYY, CDR2 EKD. With 0 bases clipped from V and 0 bases from J, the junction kept 28 bases outside the gene matches. The CDR3 protein is CACDTVTGGVLTGGYPTNYTDKLIF. The CDR3, as DNA: TGTGCCTGTGACACCGTGACCGGGGGGGTTCTCACTGGGGGATACCCTACTAATTACACCGATAAACTCATCTTT.

This clone showed up just a few times. The mismatch at residue 20 between this DNA's translation and the TCRdb protein of a much larger clone likely reflects a read error; the protein shown is translated from the DNA. The V segment is TRDV1, and no J call was made; the D call of TRDD3 is as the table states it, not checked on the DNA. Germline values: CDR1 TSWWSYY, CDR2 QGS. This CDR3 comprises 22 residues. CDR3 nucleotide sequence: TGTGCTCTTGGGCAAAGCTTACTACTCAGGAGCCACCTATACTGGAAAACCGATAAACCCATCTTT. It codes for CALGQSLLLRSHLYWKTDKPIF.

For this clone: One base separates it from a far larger clone, so it is likely a read error. This same CDR3 is encoded by further DNA sequences in the sample. The chain carries TRDV1 and TRDJ1, with TRDD3 matching over 7 bases. CDR1 and CDR2 from the germline V gene are TSWWSYY and QGS. This CDR3 contains 22 residues. The CDR3 DNA reads as TGTGCTCTCGGGGAACTCAAGGTACCTACTGGGGATAAGCCCGGGGACACCGATAAACTCATCTTT. Translated, it gives CALGELKVPTGDKPGDTDKLIF.

This clone occurred a few times. TCRdb lists the protein of a much larger clone for this DNA, which differs at residue 16, so this is likely a read error; the protein given here is translated from the DNA itself. The V segment is TRDV2, and no J call was made; TRDD3 is taken as the D call from the table, unchecked against the DNA. This CDR3 is built from 17 residues. The germline gives CDR1 GEAIGNYY, CDR2 EKD. As DNA, the CDR3 is TGTGCCTGCGGACTGGGGGATATTTTTGGGTCCGCCGATAAACTCACCTTT. Translated, it gives CACGLGDIFGSADKLTF.

This clone was counted a few times. A far larger clone is one base from this, pointing to a likely read error. Different DNA sequences within this sample yield the same CDR3. This chain joins TRDV1 and TRDJ1; tentative D call: TRDD2 (5 bases). Germline V gives CDR1 TSWWSYY, CDR2 QGS. This CDR3 has 21 amino acids. For the CDR3, the DNA is TGTGCTCTTGGGCCCCCGCTCCTTCGTCTATCCCCGGTGGCCCACACTGATAAACTCATCTTT. Translation: CALGPPLLRLSPVAHTDKLIF.